These 31 T cell receptor beta chains came from one sample sequenced in a study of blood T cell repertoires in COVID-19. Sequencing was performed with immunoSEQ multiplex PCR; in TCRdb, only in-frame clones are kept and a portion is missing. The table has about 280,000 clones, over 75% seen once. Sequenced sample: peripheral blood. All receptors come from a man between 18 and 29 years old with active or convalescent COVID-19.

V usage is TRBV5-8 and J usage is TRBJ1-6; TRBD1 is a possible D gene (5 bases). The ends were cut back, 0 bases at V and 1 base at J, with 11 bases in the middle. This CDR3 is 17 amino acids long. Germline-derived CDR1 and CDR2 are SGHTS and YDEGEE. For the CDR3, the DNA is TGTGCCAGCAGCTTGGATCAGGGAGGGTCCTATAATTCACCCCTCCACTTT. This sequence encodes CASSLDQGGSYNSPLHF. Looking up the rest from reference TRBV5-8 and TRBJ1-6 gives the full variable domain: EAGVTQSPTHLIKTRGQQATLRCSPISGHTSVYWYQQALGLGLQFLLWYDEGEERNRGNFPPRFSGRQFPNYSSELNVNALELEDSALYLCASSLDQGGSYNSPLHFGNGTRLTVT.

The sample holds one count of this clone. V gene TRBV7-2 combines with J gene TRBJ2-1; 10 nucleotides match TRBD2. Germline V CDR1 and CDR2: SGHTA, FQGNSA. The CDR3 spans 15 residues. The ends lost 1 base at V and 6 bases at J; junction bases unmatched: 3. Here the CDR3 reads CASSLERLAGNEQFF. The CDR3 coding sequence is TGTGCCAGCAGCTTAGAGCGACTAGCGGGCAATGAGCAGTTCTTC.

Only one count was recorded for this clone. The DNA of the CDR3 is TGTGCCAGCGCCGGAGGGGGCAATCAGCCCCAGCATTTT. It codes for CASAGGGNQPQHF. The chain couples TRBV18 to TRBJ1-5; a weak D match, TRBD1 (5 bases). Germline CDR1 is KGHSH and CDR2 is LQKENI. The CDR3 extends over 13 amino acids. V shed 8 bases and J shed 2 bases, with 10 bases lying between them.

With respect to this clone: This sample also contains other DNA sequences that code for the same CDR3. The chain combines TRBV29-1 with TRBJ1-2, with 7 bases fitting TRBD1. Germline V lookup: CDR1 SQVTM, CDR2 ANQGSEA. The CDR3 runs to 12 residues. Germline trimming cut 6 bases from V and 4 bases from J; bases unmatched to any gene: 5. CDR3 DNA: TGCAGCGTCTACAGGGGTCTCTATGGCTACACCTTC. Translation: CSVYRGLYGYTF.

V and J are TRBV6-1 and TRBJ1-2, with D uncertain. Trimming stripped 2 bases from V and 4 bases from J, with 8 bases between. The V gene's germline CDR1 is MNHNS and CDR2 SASEGT. This CDR3 contains 13 residues. The CDR3 nucleotides read TGTGCCAGCAGTGAAAACAGCCTCTATGGCTACACCTTC. It yields the protein CASSENSLYGYTF.

The gene calls are TRBV2 and TRBJ2-3, with 9 bases that match TRBD2. This CDR3 region has 15 residues. Unmatched junction bases numbered 8, after V lost 10 bases and J lost 0 bases. Germline CDR1 is SNHLY and CDR2 is FYNNEI. As DNA, the CDR3 is TGTGCCACCGAGGTAGCGGGGGCTAGCACAGATACGCAGTATTTT. It is translated as CATEVAGASTDTQYF.

The gene calls are TRBV27 and TRBJ1-3, with 7 bases matching TRBD1. Germline trimming cut 6 bases from V and 0 bases from J; bases unmatched to any gene: 5. Per germline, CDR1 MNHEY and CDR2 SMNVEV (reference sequence). CDR3 length equals 15 residues. The CDR3 is CASRTDRASGNTIYF. Here the CDR3 DNA reads TGTGCCAGCAGAACCGACAGGGCCTCTGGAAACACCATATATTTT.

V usage is TRBV7-2 and J usage is TRBJ2-7; TRBD2 agrees at 11 bases. The junction had 0 bases not matched to a gene; V was cut back by 1 base and J by 1 base. Germline V gene sequence: CDR1 SGHTA, CDR2 FQGNSA. The CDR3 loop spans 15 amino acids. The CDR3 DNA reads as TGTGCCAGCAGCTTAGTAGCGGGGGGGTCCTACGAGCAGTACTTC. It is translated as CASSLVAGGSYEQYF.

The chain has TRBV9 and TRBJ1-1; 7 bases are shared with TRBD1. The CDR3 has 16 residues. Germline assignment: CDR1 SGDLS and CDR2 YYNGEE. V lost 4 bases and J lost 0; bases outside the gene matches: 9. The CDR3 region is CASSPRDRVMNTEAFF. Written as DNA, the CDR3 is TGTGCCAGCAGCCCCAGGGACAGAGTTATGAACACTGAAGCTTTCTTT.

This CDR3 is CSAPTGGKANYGYTF. DNA for the CDR3: TGCAGCGCCCCGACAGGGGGCAAGGCTAACTATGGCTACACCTTC. The chain recombines TRBV29-1 with TRBJ1-2; TRBD1 aligns across 10 bases. The CDR3 length is 15 residues. V gave up 7 bases and J gave up 0 bases; unmatched junction bases: 8. Germline CDR1 is SQVTM and CDR2 is ANQGSEA.

This clone was seen once. The rearrangement joins TRBV19 to TRBJ2-2, with a possible D match to TRBD1 (6 bases). V lost 6 bases and J 4 bases, leaving 18 bases between the germline ends. Germline V gives CDR1 LNHDA, CDR2 SQIVND (reference sequence). The CDR3 totals 16 residues. In DNA form, the CDR3 reads TGTGCCAGTAGGGGGGCGGCAGGGGCGGGCACCGGGGAGCTGTTTTTT. Its protein is CASRGAAGAGTGELFF.

The rearrangement uses TRBV7-9 and TRBJ1-2; no firm D call. CDR1 and CDR2 from the germline V gene are SEHNR and FQNEAQ (reference sequence). The germline V and J ends were trimmed by 1 base and 8 bases, with 14 bases remaining between them. The CDR3 is 14 residues long. CDR3 bases: TGTGCCAGCAGCTTAGGAAGGTTGCCGGGGGGCTACACCTTC. Translating it yields CASSLGRLPGGYTF.

The chain is built from TRBV10-3 and TRBJ1-4; unclear D gene. Per the germline V gene, CDR1 is ENHRY and CDR2 is SYGVKD. The V end lost 6 bases, the J end lost 4 bases, and 12 bases lay between the germline ends. This CDR3 comprises 14 residues. The CDR3 sequence is CAIRGGLFNEKLFF. CDR3 nucleotides: TGTGCCATCAGGGGCGGACTTTTTAATGAAAAACTGTTTTTT.

V gene TRBV14 combines with J gene TRBJ2-5, with D maybe TRBD2 (6 bases). V was trimmed by 6 bases and J by 5 bases, leaving 16 bases between them. CDR1 and CDR2 from the germline V gene are SGHDN and FVKESK. There are 14 residues in the CDR3. The CDR3 region has the DNA TGTGCCAGCAGTGATTACGGAGGGTTGGAGACCCAGTACTTC. This codes for CASSDYGGLETQYF.

The rearrangement joins TRBV14 to TRBJ1-2; the D gene is possibly TRBD1 (6 bases). Germline CDR1 and CDR2: SGHDN and FVKESK. V dropped 2 bases and J dropped 8 bases, with 15 bases sitting between them. This CDR3 is built from 14 residues. The CDR3 bases are TGTGCCAGCAGCCAAACCAGGGGAAGTTGGGGCTACACCTTC. This encodes CASSQTRGSWGYTF. Combining the CDR3 with reference TRBV14 and TRBJ1-2 gives the whole variable domain EAGVTQFPSHSVIEKGQTVTLRCDPISGHDNLYWYRRVMGKEIKFLLHFVKESKQDESGMPNNRFLAERTGGTYSTLKVQPAELEDSGVYFCASSQTRGSWGYTFGSGTRLTVV.

The rearrangement uses TRBV9 and TRBJ1-4; 9 bases align to TRBD1. Losses at the gene ends were 4 bases for V and 4 bases for J; bases not matched to a gene: 5. The CDR3 contains 15 residues. CDR1 and CDR2 from the germline V gene are SGDLS and YYNGEE. CDR3 amino acids: CASSPGQGFNEKLFF. The CDR3 DNA reads as TGTGCCAGCAGCCCGGGACAGGGTTTTAATGAAAAACTGTTTTTT.

The V gene is TRBV15, the J gene TRBJ2-4, with D possibly TRBD2 on 6 matching bases. In germline, CDR1 is LNHNV, CDR2 YYDKDF (reference sequence). V was clipped by 8 bases and J by 0 bases, with 11 bases between them. The CDR3 sequence is 14 residues long. The CDR3 protein is CATGAGRAKNIQYF. CDR3 nucleotides: TGTGCCACCGGGGCGGGGCGAGCCAAAAACATTCAGTACTTC.

This clone appeared once. The rearrangement links TRBV5-6 to TRBJ1-2, with D maybe TRBD1 (5 bases). CDR1 is SGHDT and CDR2 is YYEEEE in the germline V gene. The CDR3 is made up of 12 amino acids. V shed 3 bases and J shed 7 bases, with 10 bases lying between them. CDR3 amino acids: CASSYQGSGYTF. In nucleotides, the CDR3 is TGTGCCAGCAGCTACCAGGGTAGTGGCTACACCTTC.

This clone has just one count. The chain employs TRBV7-9 and TRBJ1-1; D is perhaps TRBD1 (5 bases). Germline CDR1 SEHNR, CDR2 FQNEAQ (reference sequence). The CDR3 runs 13 residues. Trimming took 6 bases from V and 4 from J, leaving 12 bases between them. CDR3 protein: CASSRVGGTEAFF. The CDR3 region has the DNA TGTGCCAGCAGTAGGGTGGGGGGCACTGAAGCTTTCTTT.

This chain uses TRBV6-5 with TRBJ1-1; D might be TRBD1 (5 bases). CDR1 MNHEY and CDR2 SVGAGI come from the germline V gene. The length of the CDR3 is 11 residues. V lost 6 bases and J lost 11, with 13 bases in between. The CDR3: CASSPRDLAFF. The CDR3 bases are TGTGCCAGCAGCCCCAGGGATCTGGCTTTCTTT.

This clone came up once. J is TRBJ2-5 and V is TRBV5-1; no definite D call. V was trimmed by 4 bases and J by 0 bases, leaving 16 bases between them. From germline, CDR1 is SGHRS and CDR2 YFSETQ. This CDR3 is 16 amino acids long. CDR3 loop: CASSPEPPNYQETQYF. The CDR3 DNA reads as TGCGCCAGCAGCCCGGAGCCCCCTAATTACCAAGAGACCCAGTACTTC.

This clone appeared a few times. The chain is built from TRBV4-3 and TRBJ1-4; D remains ambiguous. Germline-derived CDR1 and CDR2 are LGHNA and YSLEER. Deletions cut 4 bases from V and 4 bases from J, with 13 bases between. This CDR3 contains 15 residues. DNA for the CDR3: TGCGCCAGCAGCCCCTCCGGGTCGAGTAATGAAAAACTGTTTTTT. As protein: CASSPSGSSNEKLFF.

The rearrangement links TRBV21-1 to TRBJ1-6; the table calls TRBD1, which could not be checked here. TRBV21-1 is annotated as a pseudogene. The CDR3 is 15 amino acids. CDR3 sequence reads: CASTPAGTDNSPLHF. CDR3 nucleotides: TGTGCCAGCACACCCGCAGGGACAGATAATTCACCCCTCCACTTT.

The chain carries TRBV5-6 and TRBJ2-2, with D possibly being TRBD2 (6 bases). CDR1 is SGHDT, CDR2 YYEEEE, per germline. The CDR3 spans 16 residues. V lost 4 bases to trimming and J lost 2 bases, with 15 bases between them. The CDR3 nucleotides are TGTGCCAGCAGCGGGTTCGCGGGGCCTAACACCGGGGAGCTGTTTTTT. Encoded protein: CASSGFAGPNTGELFF. Variable domain in full (rest from reference TRBV5-6 and TRBJ2-2): DAGVTQSPTHLIKTRGQQVTLRCSPKSGHDTVSWYQQALGQGPQFIFQYYEEEERQRGNFPDRFSGHQFPNYSSELNVNALLLGDSALYLCASSGFAGPNTGELFFGEGSRLTVL.

The chain couples TRBV10-3 to TRBJ2-7, with 10 bases lining up with TRBD1. Germline trimming cut 6 bases from V and 4 bases from J; bases unmatched to any gene: 6. Germline V gene data show CDR1 as ENHRY and CDR2 as SYGVKD. There are 14 residues in the CDR3. Here the CDR3 DNA reads TGTGCCATCAGCCTCGGGACAGGGGATTACGAGCAGTACTTC. Translating it yields CAISLGTGDYEQYF.

In its sample, this clone was seen once. V usage is TRBV20-1 and J usage is TRBJ1-1; D not certain. V was cut by 3 bases and J by 4 bases, with 6 bases left in between. This CDR3 has 11 amino acids. Germline CDR1 is DFQATT and CDR2 is SNEGSKA (reference sequence). This chain's CDR3 is CSASFPTEAFF. CDR3 sequence (DNA): TGCAGTGCTAGCTTCCCCACTGAAGCTTTCTTT.

This clone is a singleton in its sample. This chain connects TRBV7-6 to TRBJ1-2; TRBD1 agrees at 7 bases. The V segment lost 2 bases and the J segment 4 bases; nucleotides outside the gene matches: 7. From germline, CDR1 is SGHVS and CDR2 FNYEAQ. There are 15 residues in the CDR3. The DNA of the CDR3 is TGTGCCAGCAGCTTACAGGAGGGACAGTTCTATGGCTACACCTTC. Protein sequence: CASSLQEGQFYGYTF. Combining the CDR3 with reference TRBV7-6 and TRBJ1-2 gives the whole variable domain GAGVSQSPRYKVTKRGQDVALRCDPISGHVSLYWYRQALGQGPEFLTYFNYEAQQDKSGLPNDRFSAERPEGSISTLTIQRTEQRDSAMYRCASSLQEGQFYGYTFGSGTRLTVV.

The V gene is TRBV10-2, the J gene TRBJ1-2, with TRBD1 as a possible D gene (5 bases). The V end was cut by 6 bases, the J end by 8 bases, with 19 bases between. This CDR3 comprises 14 residues. The germline CDR1 and CDR2 sequences are WSHSY and SAAADI. The CDR3 loop reads CASSRDSSMFGYTF. CDR3 DNA: TGCGCCAGCAGCCGGGACTCTTCTATGTTCGGCTACACCTTC.

The CDR3 DNA is TGCAGTGCTAGAGATCGGGAATTCCCCCACTTT. Its protein is CSARDREFPHF. V and J are TRBV20-1 and TRBJ1-6; D unclear. CDR1 DFQATT and CDR2 SNEGSKA come from the germline V gene (reference sequence). The CDR3 sequence is 11 residues long. V shed 0 bases and J shed 18 bases, with 12 bases lying between them.

The rearrangement joins TRBV28 to TRBJ1-1; 7 positions match TRBD1. CDR1 is MDHEN, CDR2 SYDVKM, per germline. The ends lost 3 bases at V and 5 bases at J; junction bases unmatched: 6. This CDR3 has 14 residues. The DNA for the CDR3 is TGTGCCAGCAGTTTCCCGACAGGGACGACTGAAGCTTTCTTT. This codes for CASSFPTGTTEAFF.

The rearrangement links TRBV2 to TRBJ1-6, with TRBD1 matching over 9 bases. Trimming at V came to 6 bases and at J to 5 bases, leaving 2 bases not matched to a gene. The CDR3 loop spans 14 amino acids. CDR1 SNHLY and CDR2 FYNNEI come from the germline V gene. The CDR3 DNA reads as TGTGCCAGCAGAACAGGGGGCCATAATTCACCCCTCCACTTT. Residues: CASRTGGHNSPLHF.